A selection of T cell receptor beta chains follows, all from one sample in a study of vaccination and CD4 T cells after COVID-19. TCRdb reprocessed the PCR reads via MiXCR and lists one record per CDR3 protein. The data show about 20,000 distinct CDR3 sequences, approximately 50% seen once. Antigens of these TCRs are unknown. Sequencing used CD4+ T cells from blood, cultured in vitro. These receptors were obtained from a human donor who had recovered from COVID-19. Both conserved end residues are part of each CDR3. The D gene is left open where the match is weak. The size entry is marked missing in some rows and otherwise reads once, few, many or a size class.

D gene	V gene	clone size	J gene	CDR3 protein	CDR3 DNA
NA	TRBV5-1	NA	TRBJ1-1	CASSLEGLNTEAFF	TGCGCCAGCAGCTTGGAAGGGTTAAACACTGAAGCTTTCTTT
NA	TRBV20-1	few	TRBJ1-2	CSARGTQWKSYTF	TGCAGTGCTAGAGGGACCCAGTGGAAAAGCTACACCTTC
NA	TRBV7-2	NA	TRBJ2-3	CASHRGGWTDTQYF	TGTGCCAGCCACAGAGGCGGTTGGACAGATACGCAGTATTTT
TRBD2	TRBV20-1	NA	TRBJ2-7	CSARPLTSGRPAYEQYF	TGCAGTGCTAGGCCCTTGACTAGCGGGAGACCGGCCTACGAGCAGTACTTC
TRBD2	TRBV2	few	TRBJ2-7	CASRASGRGSYEQYF	TGTGCCAGCAGAGCCAGCGGGAGGGGGTCCTACGAGCAGTACTTC
NA	TRBV19	NA	TRBJ2-7	CASSGGYEQYF	TGTGCCAGTAGTGGGGGTTACGAGCAGTACTTC
NA	TRBV6-2/TRBV6-3	NA	TRBJ2-1	CASSYTGPVYNEQFF	TGTGCCAGCAGTTATACGGGGCCCGTTTACAATGAGCAGTTCTTC
NA	TRBV7-6	once	TRBJ2-1	CASSSKTQGSEQFF	TGTGCCAGCAGCTCCAAAACGCAGGGAAGTGAGCAGTTCTTC
NA	TRBV5-1	few	TRBJ1-5	CAGRQPQHF	TGCGCCGGACGTCAGCCCCAGCATTTT
NA	TRBV19	NA	TRBJ2-7	CASGVAGAYEQYF	TGTGCCAGTGGGGTTGCAGGGGCCTACGAGCAGTACTTC
TRBD1	TRBV11-2	few	TRBJ1-6	CASSLGLGQGSSTLHF	TGTGCCAGCAGCTTAGGCTTAGGACAGGGGAGTTCAACCCTCCACTTT
NA	TRBV27	NA	TRBJ1-1	CASSWGRGTEAFF	TGTGCCAGCAGTTGGGGGCGCGGGACTGAAGCTTTCTTT
NA	TRBV18	NA	TRBJ2-1	CASSWQANEQFF	TGTGCCAGCTCGTGGCAAGCCAATGAGCAGTTCTTC
NA	TRBV19	NA	TRBJ1-1	CASSIIGGNTEAFF	TGTGCCAGTAGTATTATCGGGGGGAACACTGAAGCTTTCTTT
TRBD2	TRBV7-4	NA	TRBJ2-5	CASSPKRGAKTQYF	TGTGCCAGCAGCCCCAAGCGGGGGGCAAAGACCCAGTACTTC
NA	TRBV7-2	NA	TRBJ1-5	CASSLVGVGNQPQHF	TGTGCCAGCAGCTTAGTGGGGGTGGGGAATCAGCCCCAGCATTTT
TRBD1	TRBV19	NA	TRBJ1-2	CASRETGDQGYTF	TGTGCCAGTAGGGAGACAGGGGATCAGGGCTACACCTTC
NA	TRBV15	NA	TRBJ2-7	CATSRGTGGLDRVDEQYF	TGTGCCACCAGCAGAGGTACCGGAGGCCTAGATCGTGTAGACGAGCAGTACTTC
NA	TRBV28	NA	TRBJ2-3	CASSSTGALPDTQYF	TGTGCCAGCAGTTCGACGGGAGCGTTGCCAGATACGCAGTATTTT
TRBD2	TRBV7-9	NA	TRBJ2-5	CASSLSPLKGRALVQETQYF	TGTGCCAGCAGCTTATCGCCCCTCAAGGGGAGGGCCTTGGTCCAAGAGACCCAGTACTTC
NA	TRBV11-3	NA	TRBJ2-1	CASSLRSFGDNEQFF	TGTGCCAGCAGCCTCCGGAGTTTTGGGGACAATGAGCAGTTCTTC
NA	TRBV6-2/TRBV6-3	few	TRBJ2-3	CASSYRVSTDTQYF	TGTGCCAGCAGTTACAGGGTTTCGACAGATACGCAGTATTTT
NA	TRBV28	NA	TRBJ1-5	CASSVIGNQPQHF	TGTGCCAGCAGCGTGATAGGCAATCAGCCCCAGCATTTT
NA	TRBV29-1	NA	TRBJ1-3	CSVEERNTIYF	TGCAGCGTTGAAGAGCGGAACACCATATATTTT
NA	TRBV6-2/TRBV6-3	NA	TRBJ2-5	CATHGPQETQYF	TGTGCCACCCACGGACCACAAGAGACCCAGTACTTC
NA	TRBV11-2	NA	TRBJ1-1	CASSSSGAATEAFF	TGTGCCAGCAGCTCCTCAGGGGCTGCCACTGAAGCTTTCTTT
NA	TRBV27	few	TRBJ1-5	CASRPGTGNQPQHF	TGTGCCAGCAGACCCGGAACCGGCAATCAGCCCCAGCATTTT
NA	TRBV2	few	TRBJ1-5	CASSANRGNQPQHF	TGTGCCAGCAGTGCGAACAGGGGCAATCAGCCCCAGCATTTT
NA	TRBV19	NA	TRBJ1-5	CASTRGGDQPQHF	TGTGCCAGTACCCGGGGGGGGGACCAGCCCCAGCATTTT
TRBD1	TRBV11-3	NA	TRBJ2-7	CASSPRDSTFSYEQYF	TGTGCCAGCAGTCCTAGGGACAGCACTTTCTCCTACGAGCAGTACTTC
TRBD2	TRBV12-3/TRBV12-4	NA	TRBJ2-7	CASRPAAGGPGEQYF	TGTGCCAGCAGGCCCGCTGCGGGAGGGCCTGGAGAGCAGTACTTC